This T cell receptor (beta chain) was found in a study of T cell clonotyping in hematopoietic cell transplantation. In the study overall: Recipient samples before transplant were obtained post-cytoreduction. The study's findings and limits: Few recipient clonotypes overlapped donors; over 95% were de novo at given depth.

Comments on this clone: Antigen: not known.

This table comes from immunoSEQ multiplex PCR, and its TCRdb copy is limited to in-frame clones, with some not included. The profile shows over 15,000 clones, about 92% of them singletons. The CDR3 runs to 15 residues. V shed 3 bases and J shed 7 bases, with 16 bases lying between them. CDR1 and CDR2 (germline): SNHLY, FYNNEI. This sample's time point: recipient sample about 28 days before transplant, after cytoreduction. Recipients were bled about 28 days pretransplant and at posttransplant days 30, 100, 180. The clonotype originates from a man between 18 and 29 years old with biphenotypic leukemia. Some clones in this sample may be carry-over from other donors' samples. Sequenced material: peripheral blood mononuclear cells, taken before stem cell transplant. This chain joins TRBV2 and TRBJ1-5, with a tentative D call TRBD1 (6 bases). In DNA form, the CDR3 reads TGTGCCAGCAGTGATCAGGGGCCGGGGGTCCAGCCCCAGCATTTT. This encodes CASSDQGPGVQPQHF.